These 18 T cell receptor beta chains came from one sample sequenced in a study of human T cells and chemical hapten exposure. One entry per CDR3 protein, called by TCRdb with MiXCR from the RACE reads. The table includes 190,000 or so distinct CDR3 sequences, under 30% detected once. Time point given: patch test 3, about 24 weeks after DPC sensitization. Treatment denoted: therapeutic diphenylcyclopropenone sensitization with weekly scalp DPC. Material: whole blood, obtained in connection with sensitization to the hapten diphenylcyclopropenone (DPC). The receptors originated from a woman aged 40 to 55 with alopecia areata. Some clones in this sample may be carry-over from other donors' samples.

This clonotype was observed a handful of times. The rearrangement uses TRBV21-1 and TRBJ2-3; the tabulated D call, TRBD2, remains unverified against the DNA. TRBV21-1 is a known pseudogene. The CDR3 is 15 residues long. The CDR3 coding sequence is TGTGCCAGCAGCAAAGTTGGACTCAACACAGATACGCAGTATTTT. This gives the protein CASSKVGLNTDTQYF.

This clonotype was detected a few times. V usage is TRBV6-2 or TRBV6-3 and J usage is TRBJ2-1, with TRBD2 as a possible D gene (5 bases). Trimming took off 2 bases at V and 8 bases at J, with 19 bases between the two ends. CDR3 length equals 16 residues. CDR1 and CDR2 (germline): MNHEY, SVGEGT. The CDR3 is CASSYPSQRLAHEQFF. CDR3 in DNA: TGTGCCAGCAGTTACCCCTCACAGCGGCTGGCCCATGAGCAGTTCTTC.

This clonotype was detected a few times. CDR3 sequence: CATSRTSGSADTQYF. The CDR3 DNA reads as TGTGCCACCAGCAGGACTAGCGGGAGTGCAGATACGCAGTATTTT. The gene calls are TRBV15 and TRBJ2-3; 12 bases are shared with TRBD2. Trimming at V came to 3 bases and at J to 4 bases, leaving 2 bases not matched to a gene. Germline V CDR1 and CDR2: LNHNV, YYDKDF (reference sequence). The CDR3 runs 15 residues.

This clonotype was observed at least ten times. The J gene is TRBJ2-3, the V gene TRBV20-1, with 12 positions matching TRBD1. The length of the CDR3 is 13 residues. The germline gives CDR1 DFQATT, CDR2 SNEGSKA (reference sequence). CDR3 in amino acids: CTPGQGATDTQYF. The CDR3 region has the DNA TGCACCCCGGGACAGGGGGCGACAGATACGCAGTATTTT.

The sample holds many counts of this clonotype. The J gene is TRBJ2-7, the V gene TRBV20-1, with TRBD2 identical over 8 bases. This CDR3 is 13 amino acids long. Germline V lookup: CDR1 DFQATT, CDR2 SNEGSKA (reference sequence). V shed 6 bases, J shed 4 bases, and the junction held 8 bases outside the gene matches. The CDR3 region is CSASSGSDYEQYF. As DNA, the CDR3 is TGCAGTGCCTCCAGCGGGAGTGATTACGAGCAGTACTTC.

This clonotype was counted a few times. V is TRBV7-8 and J is TRBJ2-5; possible D gene TRBD2, 5 bases. This CDR3 spans 14 amino acids. Looked up from germline, CDR1 is SGHVS and CDR2 is FQNEAQ. Trimming stripped 2 bases from V and 4 bases from J, with 11 bases between. CDR3: CASSLRRVTETQYF. DNA of the CDR3: TGTGCCAGCAGCTTACGGCGGGTGACAGAGACCCAGTACTTC.

The chain employs TRBV20-1 and TRBJ2-1; the D gene is possibly TRBD2 (6 bases). V was shortened by 0 bases and J by 2 bases, with 11 bases between the two germline ends. The CDR3 is 15 residues long. Germline V CDR1 and CDR2: DFQATT, SNEGSKA (reference sequence). The CDR3 DNA follows: TGCAGTGCTAGAGACCTGGAGGGCGCCTACAATGAGCAGTTCTTC. Protein sequence: CSARDLEGAYNEQFF.

There are a few counts of this clonotype. The chain links TRBV9 to TRBJ2-7; 11 positions match TRBD2. The germline V gene has CDR1 SGDLS and CDR2 YYNGEE. The CDR3 contains 16 residues. J gave up 0 bases and V 0 bases, and 2 bases lay outside the gene matches. For the CDR3, the DNA is TGTGCCAGCAGCGTAGGGGGACTAGCGGTCTCCTACGAGCAGTACTTC. Translated, it gives CASSVGGLAVSYEQYF.

This clonotype was counted between two and nine times. The V gene is TRBV7-8, the J gene TRBJ1-2, with D possibly TRBD1 on 5 matching bases. This CDR3 has 17 residues. V gave up 1 base and J gave up 0 bases, with 15 bases separating them. CDR1 and CDR2 (germline): SGHVS, FQNEAQ. The CDR3 loop reads CASSLEAGGRSNYGYTF. The CDR3 DNA is TGTGCCAGCAGCTTAGAGGCCGGGGGAAGATCTAACTATGGCTACACCTTC.

This clonotype was detected only a few times. This CDR3 is CSGQQGSREKLFF. The CDR3 DNA reads as TGCAGCGGTCAACAGGGGTCGCGTGAAAAACTGTTTTTT. The rearrangement links TRBV29-1 to TRBJ1-4; 7 bases fit TRBD1. Germline CDR1 reads SQVTM; CDR2 reads ANQGSEA. The CDR3 consists of 13 residues. J was trimmed by 7 bases and V by 7 bases; bases with no gene match: 9.

This rearrangement joins TRBV5-1 to TRBJ2-7; TRBD2 might be the D (5 bases). The CDR3 totals 13 residues. Between the trimmed V and J ends, which lost 0 bases and 4 bases, there was a span of 8 bases. The V gene's germline CDR1 is SGHRS and CDR2 YFSETQ. The CDR3 DNA sequence: TGCGCCAGCAGCTTGGAAAGCGGATACGAGCAGTACTTC. As protein: CASSLESGYEQYF.

This clonotype was seen a few times. The chain links TRBV29-1 to TRBJ2-7, with TRBD1 matching 7 bases. J was trimmed by 1 base and V by 0 bases; bases with no gene match: 6. The CDR3 runs 15 residues. Germline loops: CDR1 SQVTM, CDR2 ANQGSEA. This chain's CDR3 is CSVEDRQGSSYEQYF. The CDR3 coding sequence is TGCAGCGTTGAAGATCGACAGGGCTCGTCCTACGAGCAGTACTTC.

This clonotype was detected a few times. The chain has TRBV7-6 and TRBJ2-1, with 13 bases fitting TRBD2. V lost 5 bases to trimming and J lost 5 bases; unmatched junction nucleotides: 3. This CDR3 region has 15 residues. CDR1 is SGHVS and CDR2 is FNYEAQ in the germline V gene. CDR3 protein: CASSRLAGGHNEQFF. The CDR3 coding sequence is TGTGCCAGCAGCAGACTAGCGGGAGGCCACAATGAGCAGTTCTTC. The full variable domain, rest sourced from reference TRBV7-6 and TRBJ2-1, is GAGVSQSPRYKVTKRGQDVALRCDPISGHVSLYWYRQALGQGPEFLTYFNYEAQQDKSGLPNDRFSAERPEGSISTLTIQRTEQRDSAMYRCASSRLAGGHNEQFFGPGTRLTVL.

The chain links TRBV29-1 to TRBJ1-1; D call uncertain. The germline CDR1 and CDR2 sequences are SQVTM and ANQGSEA. Between the trimmed V and J ends, which lost 7 bases and 0 bases, there was a span of 15 bases. This CDR3 region has 14 residues. The CDR3 DNA sequence: TGCAGCGCCGAGGGTCTGACCATGAACACTGAAGCTTTCTTT. This gives the protein CSAEGLTMNTEAFF.

The chain combines TRBV20-1 with TRBJ2-5; D remains unclear. The CDR3 is made up of 15 amino acids. The V end lost 0 bases, the J end lost 1 base, and 12 bases lay between the germline ends. Germline CDR1 DFQATT, CDR2 SNEGSKA (reference sequence). The CDR3 DNA reads TGCAGTGCTAGAGATGCTACCAAGAGCCAAGAGACCCAGTACTTC. Protein product: CSARDATKSQETQYF.

This clonotype has just a few counts. J is TRBJ2-7 and V is TRBV6-2 or TRBV6-3, with TRBD2 identical over 10 bases. The CDR3 consists of 16 residues. Germline CDR1 is MNHEY and CDR2 is SVGEGT. V dropped 11 bases and J dropped 2; count of bases not matched to a gene: 15. Here the CDR3 reads CASSPGLARGTYEQYF. CDR3 bases: TGTGCCTCCAGCCCGGGACTAGCGCGGGGGACCTACGAGCAGTACTTC.

This clonotype has a handful of counts. The rearrangement uses TRBV7-8 and TRBJ2-3; TRBD2 is a possible D gene (6 bases). The CDR3 has 15 amino acids. CDR1 and CDR2 from the germline V gene are SGHVS and FQNEAQ. Trimming left V 2 bases short and J 1 base short, with 10 bases between. CDR3: CASSLRGYGTDTQYF. CDR3 bases: TGTGCCAGCAGCTTACGGGGGTATGGCACAGATACGCAGTATTTT. The variable domain in full, completed from reference TRBV7-8 and TRBJ2-3, reads GAGVSQSPRYKVAKRGQDVALRCDPISGHVSLFWYQQALGQGPEFLTYFQNEAQLDKSGLPSDRFFAERPEGSVSTLKIQRTQQEDSAVYLCASSLRGYGTDTQYFGPGTRLTVL.

The rearrangement links TRBV12-3 or TRBV12-4 to TRBJ1-1; D ambiguous. V was trimmed by 7 bases and J by 1 base, leaving 10 bases between them. The CDR3 runs 13 residues. The CDR3 loop is CASKTRGNTEAFF. The CDR3, as DNA: TGTGCCAGCAAGACCCGTGGGAACACTGAAGCTTTCTTT.